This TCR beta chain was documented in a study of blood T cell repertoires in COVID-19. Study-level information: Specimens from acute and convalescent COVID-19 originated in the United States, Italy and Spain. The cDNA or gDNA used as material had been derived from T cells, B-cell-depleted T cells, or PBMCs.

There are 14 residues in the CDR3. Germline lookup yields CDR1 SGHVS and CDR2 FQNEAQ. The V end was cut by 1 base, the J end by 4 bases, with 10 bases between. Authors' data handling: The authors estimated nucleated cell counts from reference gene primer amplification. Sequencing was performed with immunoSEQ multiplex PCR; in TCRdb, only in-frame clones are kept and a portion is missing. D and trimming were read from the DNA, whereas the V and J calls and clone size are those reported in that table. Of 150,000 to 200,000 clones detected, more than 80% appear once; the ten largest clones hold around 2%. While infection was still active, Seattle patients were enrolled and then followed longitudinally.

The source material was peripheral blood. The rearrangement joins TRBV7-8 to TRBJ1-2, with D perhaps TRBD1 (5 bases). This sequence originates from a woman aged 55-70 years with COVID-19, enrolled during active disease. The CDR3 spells CASSLVRGSYGYTF. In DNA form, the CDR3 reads TGTGCCAGCAGCTTAGTACGGGGGTCCTATGGCTACACCTTC. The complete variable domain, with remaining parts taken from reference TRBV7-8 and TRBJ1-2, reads GAGVSQSPRYKVAKRGQDVALRCDPISGHVSLFWYQQALGQGPEFLTYFQNEAQLDKSGLPSDRFFAERPEGSVSTLKIQRTQQEDSAVYLCASSLVRGSYGYTFGSGTRLTVV.